The 24 T cell receptor beta chains reported below all come from one sample, sequenced in a study of PD-1 blockade in classical Hodgkin lymphoma. Some clones are missing from TCRdb's copy, which holds only in-frame ones; the method was immunoSEQ multiplex PCR. The profile shows about 21,000 clones, roughly 72% of them singletons. All patients experienced relapse after autologous stem cell transplantation, and brentuximab vedotin exposure was variable. The input for sequencing was peripheral blood mononuclear cells (PBMCs), taken at baseline. The receptors originated from a human donor with classical Hodgkin lymphoma.

The chain combines TRBV5-1 with TRBJ1-1; TRBD1 agrees at 8 bases. The CDR3 consists of 15 residues. Trimming cost V 9 bases and J 0 bases; bases outside gene matches: 10. Looked up from germline, CDR1 is SGHRS and CDR2 is YFSETQ. This chain's CDR3 is CATNVGQGLNTEAFF. The CDR3 DNA sequence: TGCGCCACCAACGTCGGACAGGGATTGAACACTGAAGCTTTCTTT. Together with reference TRBV5-1 and TRBJ1-1, the CDR3 gives the full variable domain: KAGVTQTPRYLIKTRGQQVTLSCSPISGHRSVSWYQQTPGQGLQFLFEYFSETQRNKGNFPGRFSGRQFSNSRSEMNVSTLELGDSALYLCATNVGQGLNTEAFFGQGTRLTVV.

The chain combines TRBV4-1 with TRBJ2-1; D gene unclear. Germline CDR1 and CDR2: MGHRA and YSYEKL. This CDR3 is 12 amino acids long. Deletions cut 6 bases from V and 7 bases from J, with 10 bases between. CDR3 DNA: TGCGCCAGCAGGGGTAATACGAATGAGCAGTTCTTC. It yields the protein CASRGNTNEQFF.

This clone has more than one count but fewer than ten. J is TRBJ2-3 and V is TRBV27; 12 bases line up with TRBD1. The CDR3 has 18 residues. J lost 4 bases, V lost 2 bases, and 10 bases had no gene match. CDR1 and CDR2 from the germline V gene are MNHEY and SMNVEV (reference sequence). CDR3: CASSLVGTGGFSADTQYF. As DNA, the CDR3 is TGTGCCAGCAGTTTAGTGGGGACAGGGGGCTTTAGCGCAGATACGCAGTATTTT.

V is TRBV6-5 and J is TRBJ2-5; D is uncertain. Trimming shortened V by 2 bases and J by 5 bases, and 9 bases separated the two germline ends. From germline, CDR1 is MNHEY and CDR2 SVGAGI. The CDR3 is made up of 13 amino acids. The chain's CDR3 is CASSYRKSETQYF. CDR3 in DNA: TGTGCCAGCAGTTACAGGAAGTCGGAGACCCAGTACTTC.

The gene calls are TRBV29-1 and TRBJ2-7; 9 nucleotides match TRBD1. The V gene's germline CDR1 is SQVTM and CDR2 ANQGSEA. The CDR3 has 13 residues. With V trimmed by 5 bases and J by 6 bases, 8 bases remained unmatched. CDR3 residues: CSVIGTGTGEQYF. The CDR3 bases are TGCAGCGTTATAGGGACAGGGACTGGCGAGCAGTACTTC.

This clone has just a few counts. The genes are TRBV30 and TRBJ2-2; no definite D call. The V gene lost 2 bases and the J gene lost 7 bases, with 8 bases spanning the gap. The germline V gene encodes CDR1 GTSNPN and CDR2 SVGIG (reference sequence). The CDR3 totals 12 residues. Written as DNA, the CDR3 is TGTGCCTGGAGTATTATAGTCGGGGAGCTGTTTTTT. Protein product: CAWSIIVGELFF.

The rearrangement links TRBV6-1 to TRBJ2-2, with 8 nucleotides matching TRBD1. From germline, CDR1 is MNHNS and CDR2 SASEGT. With 8 bases clipped from V and 4 bases from J, the junction kept 9 bases outside the gene matches. This CDR3 is 15 amino acids long. The DNA of the CDR3 is TGTGCCAGCCGATTAGACAGGGGTAGCACCGGGGAGCTGTTTTTT. Its protein product is CASRLDRGSTGELFF.

J is TRBJ2-1 and V is TRBV4-1, with D perhaps matching TRBD1 (6 bases). This CDR3 has 15 residues. Germline V CDR1 and CDR2: MGHRA, YSYEKL. V lost 1 base and J 3 bases, leaving 10 bases between the germline ends. The CDR3 reads CASSQGAGVYNEQFF. For the CDR3, the DNA is TGCGCCAGCAGCCAAGGGGCAGGGGTCTACAATGAGCAGTTCTTC.

The V gene is TRBV4-3, the J gene TRBJ2-3; TRBD1 matches at 10 bases. V trimming: 5 bases; J trimming: 3 bases; junction bases outside the gene matches: 5. CDR1 is LGHNA and CDR2 is YSLEER in the germline V gene. The CDR3 consists of 15 residues. This CDR3 is CASSEGQGETDTQYF. The CDR3 nucleotides are TGCGCCAGCAGCGAAGGACAGGGGGAGACAGATACGCAGTATTTT.

The chain combines TRBV10-3 with TRBJ2-7, with D unresolved. V was trimmed by 2 bases and J by 5 bases, leaving 4 bases between them. Germline V CDR1 and CDR2: ENHRY, SYGVKD. The CDR3 runs to 11 residues. CDR3 nucleotides: TGTGCCATCAGTGAGCGGGACGAGCAGTACTTC. Amino acids: CAISERDEQYF.

The J gene is TRBJ2-1, the V gene TRBV4-1; TRBD1 matches at 7 bases. The junction had 10 bases not matched to a gene; V was cut back by 2 bases and J by 9 bases. This CDR3 has 15 amino acids. CDR1 and CDR2 from the germline V gene are MGHRA and YSYEKL. This chain's CDR3 is CASSQWSEGTAEQFF. The CDR3 DNA reads TGCGCCAGCAGCCAATGGAGTGAAGGGACAGCTGAGCAGTTCTTC.

The chain has TRBV6-5 and TRBJ2-2; no definite D call. Deletions cut 9 bases from V and 0 bases from J, with 14 bases between. The germline gives CDR1 MNHEY, CDR2 SVGAGI. The CDR3 sequence is 15 residues long. DNA for the CDR3: TGTGCCAGTTCCGACGCCCTATCGAACACCGGGGAGCTGTTTTTT. Amino acid sequence: CASSDALSNTGELFF.

The chain links TRBV25-1 to TRBJ1-4, with D tentatively TRBD1 (6 bases). V lost 4 bases to trimming and J lost 6 bases, with 12 bases between them. The germline V gene has CDR1 MGHDK and CDR2 SYGVNS. This CDR3 has 14 residues. The CDR3 loop reads CASSGTGFHEKLFF. The DNA of the CDR3 is TGTGCCAGCAGTGGCACAGGGTTCCATGAAAAACTGTTTTTT.

This chain connects TRBV2 to TRBJ1-1; D remains unclear. Germline V gives CDR1 SNHLY, CDR2 FYNNEI. The CDR3 length is 12 residues. V lost 6 bases and J lost 1, with 6 bases in between. The CDR3 sequence: CASRGWNTEAFF. The CDR3 region has the DNA TGTGCCAGCAGAGGATGGAACACTGAAGCTTTCTTT.

The chain links TRBV5-4 to TRBJ1-2; TRBD1 matches at 7 bases. Germline CDR1 and CDR2: SGHNT and YYREEE (reference sequence). Trimming cost V 0 bases and J 6 bases; bases outside gene matches: 8. The CDR3 covers 15 residues. This chain's CDR3 is CASSLAKVQGDGYTF. The CDR3 region has the DNA TGTGCCAGCAGCTTGGCCAAGGTCCAGGGGGATGGCTACACCTTC.

The V and J genes are TRBV11-3 and TRBJ2-5, with 7 bases that match TRBD1. With 5 bases clipped from V and 1 base from J, the junction kept 4 bases outside the gene matches. Germline CDR1 SGHNT, CDR2 YENEEA. The CDR3 is 14 residues long. As DNA, the CDR3 is TGTGCCAGCAGCGCCCGGGACAGCCAAGAGACCCAGTACTTC. It encodes CASSARDSQETQYF.

The rearrangement uses TRBV27 and TRBJ2-1; D is undetermined. The ends were cut back, 0 bases at V and 4 bases at J, with 13 bases in the middle. Germline CDR1 reads MNHEY; CDR2 reads SMNVEV (reference sequence). The CDR3 is made up of 16 amino acids. The CDR3 sequence: CASSLSGVVGYNEQFF. In DNA, the CDR3 is TGTGCCAGCAGTTTATCTGGGGTGGTAGGGTACAATGAGCAGTTCTTC.

A remark on this clone: A junction boundary mismatches the germline segment, possibly from a read error. The CDR3 DNA is TGTGCCAGCAGTGAAACGTCGGCTAGCGGGACACTAATCTTC. Amino acids: CASSETSASGTLIF. The chain recombines TRBV2 with TRBJ2-7, with TRBD2 identical over 9 bases. Looked up from germline, CDR1 is SNHLY and CDR2 is FYNNEI. The CDR3 sequence is 14 residues long.

The rearrangement uses TRBV11-3 and TRBJ2-5; the match to TRBD2 covers 8 bases. This CDR3 has 15 residues. Germline values: CDR1 SGHNT, CDR2 YENEEA. The V and J ends lost 5 bases and 4 bases, in that order; junction bases with no gene match: 9. The DNA of the CDR3 is TGTGCCAGCAGCGTAGCCAGCGGGAGTGGAGAGACCCAGTACTTC. Its protein is CASSVASGSGETQYF. The variable domain in full, with the rest retrieved from reference TRBV11-3 and TRBJ2-5, is EAGVVQSPRYKIIEKKQPVAFWCNPISGHNTLYWYLQNLGQGPELLIRYENEEAVDDSQLPKDRFSAERLKGVDSTLKIQPAELGDSAVYLCASSVASGSGETQYFGPGTRLLVL.

The chain links TRBV4-1 to TRBJ2-7; 7 bases fit TRBD1. Germline assignment: CDR1 MGHRA and CDR2 YSYEKL. This CDR3 is 16 amino acids long. V lost 0 bases, J lost 4 bases, and 9 bases stayed unmatched. The CDR3 DNA sequence: TGCGCCAGCAGCCAAGATCCTTCGGGACAGCTTTACGAGCAGTACTTC. This sequence encodes CASSQDPSGQLYEQYF.

This clone was seen more than once but under ten times. The chain is built from TRBV6-5 and TRBJ2-1, with D unresolved. Per germline, CDR1 MNHEY and CDR2 SVGAGI. The CDR3 is made up of 15 amino acids. The V end lost 5 bases, the J end lost 10 bases, and 21 bases lay between the germline ends. The CDR3 DNA reads as TGTGCCAGCAGTCAAATTTGGGGTTTCGGACCCGAGCAGTTCTTC. It is translated as CASSQIWGFGPEQFF.

This chain uses TRBV7-2 with TRBJ2-1, with D possibly being TRBD1 (7 bases). The CDR3 runs 16 residues. Germline V gene data show CDR1 as SGHTA and CDR2 as FQGNSA. Trimming took 5 bases from V and 0 from J, leaving 14 bases between them. The CDR3 reads CASSGGRDSSYNEQFF. CDR3 sequence (DNA): TGTGCCAGCAGCGGAGGGCGGGACAGCTCCTACAATGAGCAGTTCTTC.

The V gene is TRBV6-5, the J gene TRBJ1-3, with TRBD1 identical over 8 bases. Germline trimming cut 6 bases from V and 0 bases from J; bases unmatched to any gene: 4. Germline V gene sequence: CDR1 MNHEY, CDR2 SVGAGI. This CDR3 contains 15 residues. The CDR3 loop is CASRDTGGSGNTIYF. The DNA of the CDR3 is TGTGCCAGCAGAGATACAGGGGGCTCTGGAAACACCATATATTTT.

In this sample, this clone turned up a few times. This sequence joins TRBV5-4 and TRBJ2-1; D not certain. This CDR3 has 13 residues. Deletions cut 5 bases from V and 4 bases from J, with 10 bases between. Germline CDR1 reads SGHNT; CDR2 reads YYREEE (reference sequence). Here the CDR3 reads CASSFGGYNEQFF. The CDR3 coding sequence is TGTGCCAGCAGTTTTGGTGGGTACAATGAGCAGTTCTTC.